This record looks at one T cell receptor (beta chain) sequence and its context. These data belong to a study of T cell changes during pregnancy in multiple sclerosis. Produced via immunoSEQ multiplex PCR; TCRdb's table is partial and in-frame only. Here the sample spans around 100,000 clones, 91% being singletons. V lost 3 bases, J lost 9 bases, and 10 bases stayed unmatched. The CDR3 consists of 15 residues. The germline V gene encodes CDR1 SGHRS and CDR2 YFSETQ. This clonotype was sampled from a female donor with multiple sclerosis, enrolled in a pregnancy study. The rearrangement links TRBV5-1 to TRBJ2-1; TRBD1 matches at 9 bases. The sequencing here drew on peripheral blood, taken in the second trimester of pregnancy. The CDR3 sequence: CASSSDRQGVGEQFF. Written as DNA, the CDR3 is TGCGCCAGCAGCTCGGACCGACAGGGGGTAGGTGAGCAGTTCTTC.